The 14 T cell receptor beta chains given below trace back to one sample, sequenced in a study of T cell changes during pregnancy in multiple sclerosis. Libraries were prepared by immunoSEQ multiplex PCR; TCRdb keeps only in-frame clonotypes and omits some of them. The profile shows over 70,000 clones, about 90% of them singletons. Sequenced material: peripheral blood, taken in the first trimester of pregnancy. These receptors originate from a female donor in good health, enrolled as a control in a pregnancy study.

For this clone: The same CDR3 arises from other DNA sequences in this sample as well. V usage is TRBV2 and J usage is TRBJ1-5; no clear D. The germline V and J ends were trimmed by 6 bases and 2 bases, with 11 bases remaining between them. CDR1 SNHLY and CDR2 FYNNEI come from the germline V gene. The CDR3 loop spans 14 amino acids. CDR3 protein: CASSGGRGNQPQHF. The CDR3, as DNA: TGTGCCAGCAGCGGAGGAAGAGGCAATCAGCCCCAGCATTTT.

The chain joins TRBV18 to TRBJ1-5; D perhaps matches TRBD1 (6 bases). The CDR3 sequence is 16 residues long. Germline loops: CDR1 KGHSH, CDR2 LQKENI. Trimming shortened V by 2 bases and J by 0 bases, and 11 bases separated the two germline ends. The CDR3 spells CASSPSTGYSNQPQHF. In DNA form, the CDR3 reads TGTGCCAGCTCACCATCGACAGGATATAGCAATCAGCCCCAGCATTTT.

This chain uses TRBV18 with TRBJ2-2; possibly TRBD1 for D (5 bases). V lost 2 bases to trimming and J lost 5 bases, with 12 bases between them. The germline V gene has CDR1 KGHSH and CDR2 LQKENI. This CDR3 comprises 15 residues. CDR3 protein: CASSPIQDTTGELFF. Here the CDR3 DNA reads TGTGCCAGCTCACCAATCCAGGACACTACCGGGGAGCTGTTTTTT.

J is TRBJ2-7 and V is TRBV6-5; the match to TRBD1 covers 7 bases. The CDR3 spans 14 residues. Germline CDR1 is MNHEY and CDR2 is SVGAGI. After removal of 5 bases from V and 2 bases from J, the junction contained 6 bases not matched to a gene. In DNA, the CDR3 is TGTGCCAGCAGTCCGACAGGGTACCCCTACGAGCAGTACTTC. Translated: CASSPTGYPYEQYF.

The chain carries TRBV7-9 and TRBJ2-7; no clear D. The CDR3 extends over 13 amino acids. V was pared by 3 bases and J by 3 bases, with 9 bases between. Germline CDR1 is SEHNR and CDR2 is FQNEAQ (reference sequence). The CDR3 is CASSFSLVYEQYF. CDR3 nucleotide sequence: TGTGCCAGCAGCTTTAGTTTGGTCTACGAGCAGTACTTC.

J is TRBJ1-3 and V is TRBV27; 7 nucleotides line up with TRBD1. J lost 0 bases, V lost 6 bases, and 14 bases had no gene match. Germline loops: CDR1 MNHEY, CDR2 SMNVEV (reference sequence). CDR3 length: 18 residues. CDR3 sequence reads: CASSYRDSQRGSGNTIYF. As DNA, the CDR3 is TGTGCCAGCAGCTACCGGGACAGCCAAAGGGGCTCTGGAAACACCATATATTTT.

This chain joins TRBV27 and TRBJ2-1, with 7 bases identical to TRBD1. From germline, CDR1 is MNHEY and CDR2 SMNVEV (reference sequence). The CDR3 sequence is 16 residues long. V trimming: 6 bases; J trimming: 0 bases; junction bases outside the gene matches: 8. In DNA form, the CDR3 reads TGTGCCAGCAGACTTAGACAGGGAAGCTCCTACAATGAGCAGTTCTTC. This encodes CASRLRQGSSYNEQFF.

This chain connects TRBV4-1 to TRBJ2-7, with D maybe TRBD2 (6 bases). The germline V and J ends were trimmed by 5 bases and 4 bases, with 12 bases remaining between them. CDR1 MGHRA and CDR2 YSYEKL come from the germline V gene. The CDR3 contains 13 residues. The CDR3 nucleotides are TGCGCCAGCAGCTCCCTAGCGCGGTACGAGCAGTACTTC. It yields the protein CASSSLARYEQYF.

This chain uses TRBV10-3 with TRBJ2-3, with 9 bases aligning to TRBD1. CDR1 is ENHRY, CDR2 SYGVKD, per germline. There are 12 residues in the CDR3. V shed 11 bases, J shed 3 bases, and the junction held 3 bases outside the gene matches. The CDR3 reads CAAGQGTDTQYF. For the CDR3, the DNA is TGTGCCGCGGGACAGGGTACAGATACGCAGTATTTT.

J is TRBJ2-3 and V is TRBV4-2; TRBD2 agrees at 8 bases. This CDR3 is built from 17 residues. V lost 0 bases to trimming and J lost 2 bases; unmatched junction nucleotides: 7. Germline-derived CDR1 and CDR2 are LGHNA and YNFKEQ. The CDR3 protein is CASSQDALAEHTDTQYF. CDR3 in DNA: TGTGCCAGCAGCCAAGATGCACTAGCGGAGCACACAGATACGCAGTATTTT.

This clone was recorded a few times. The V call is TRBV7-9, the J call TRBJ2-7, with 7 bases aligning to TRBD2. The CDR3 contains 16 residues. Germline loops: CDR1 SEHNR, CDR2 FQNEAQ (reference sequence). With 6 bases clipped from V and 4 bases from J, the junction kept 15 bases outside the gene matches. The CDR3 nucleotides are TGTGCCAGCAGTTTTGGCGGGGGTGTCCCGGGGTACGAGCAGTACTTC. The encoded protein is CASSFGGGVPGYEQYF.

This sequence joins TRBV6-1 and TRBJ2-7; perhaps TRBD2 as D (5 bases). CDR1 MNHNS and CDR2 SASEGT come from the germline V gene. The V and J ends lost 2 bases and 1 base respectively, with 12 bases between them. The CDR3 has 15 amino acids. CDR3 DNA: TGTGCCAGCAGTGAAACCTTAGAGGGATCCTACGAGCAGTACTTC. It is translated as CASSETLEGSYEQYF.

This sequence joins TRBV27 and TRBJ2-3; 7 bases are a match to TRBD2. The CDR3 sequence is 14 residues long. Per the germline V gene, CDR1 is MNHEY and CDR2 is SMNVEV (reference sequence). Germline trimming cut 6 bases from V and 0 bases from J; bases unmatched to any gene: 3. The CDR3 is CASSLAASTDTQYF. CDR3 DNA sequence: TGTGCCAGCAGCCTAGCGGCGAGCACAGATACGCAGTATTTT.

The chain joins TRBV7-9 to TRBJ2-5, with 9 bases that match TRBD1. V shed 1 base and J 4 bases; nucleotides not matched to a gene: 7. The germline gives CDR1 SEHNR, CDR2 FQNEAQ (reference sequence). The CDR3 runs to 16 residues. This CDR3 is CASSLVLTGGGETQYF. Written as DNA, the CDR3 is TGTGCCAGCAGCTTAGTGCTCACAGGGGGCGGAGAGACCCAGTACTTC.